One sample yielded the 13 T cell receptor beta chains listed below, sequenced in a study of T cells in Graves' hyperthyroidism and ophthalmopathy (dated by TCRdb to the late 2010s). Library construction relied on multiplex PCR. Sequenced on an Illumina HiSeq 2000. The TCR beta CDR3 regions were amplified from the RNA transcripts. The first round of RT-PCR for the TCR CDR3 was performed with the HTBI primer set and the Qiagen OneStep RT-PCR kit. TCRdb took the public reads, trimmed them with fastp at Q25, ran MiXCR for clone calling and kept in-frame beta chains. Rows with a matching CDR3 protein are joined into one entry that keeps the most common DNA and genes. The table for this sample lists some 360,000 distinct CDR3 sequences; 14% of them were counted only once. 9.5% to 11% of the sample lies in the top ten. What was sequenced was blood. The origin of the receptors is a woman aged 60-75 years with Graves' hyperthyroidism.

This clonotype was seen ten or more times. The chain is built from TRBV11-2 and TRBJ2-7; TRBD1 matches at 9 bases. Germline CDR1 reads SGHAT; CDR2 reads FQNNGV. The CDR3 contains 16 residues. V was pared by 5 bases and J by 0 bases, with 8 bases of the junction left unmatched. CDR3 protein: CASSLLTGQGSYEQYF. The CDR3 DNA sequence: TGTGCCAGCAGCCTCCTCACGGGACAGGGCTCCTACGAGCAGTACTTC. The full variable domain, completed using reference TRBV11-2 and TRBJ2-7, is EAGVAQSPRYKIIEKRQSVAFWCNPISGHATLYWYQQILGQGPKLLIQFQNNGVVDDSQLPKDRFSAERLKGVDSTLKIQPAKLEDSAVYLCASSLLTGQGSYEQYFGPGTRLTVT.

This clonotype was detected many times. The CDR3 nucleotides read TGTGCCAGCAGCTCCGGACTAGCATCCTACGAGCAGTACTTC. It yields the protein CASSSGLASYEQYF. This chain connects TRBV11-2 to TRBJ2-7; 8 positions match TRBD2. The germline V gene has CDR1 SGHAT and CDR2 FQNNGV. This CDR3 is built from 14 residues. V shed 4 bases and J 1 base; nucleotides not matched to a gene: 3.

This clonotype was seen many times. V and J are TRBV24-1 and TRBJ2-7; 10 bases line up with TRBD1. J lost 2 bases, V lost 5 bases, and 8 bases had no gene match. CDR3 size: 16 residues. Germline loops: CDR1 KGHDR, CDR2 SFDVKD. CDR3 loop: CATSARPGQGTYEQYF. DNA of the CDR3: TGTGCCACCAGTGCTCGACCGGGACAGGGGACCTACGAGCAGTACTTC.

Note on this clonotype: One end of the junction is discordant with germline, which a read error may explain. V usage is TRBV11-1 and J usage is TRBJ1-2; 7 nucleotides agree with TRBD1. The CDR3 extends over 16 amino acids. In germline, CDR1 is SGHAT, CDR2 FQDESV (reference sequence). CDR3 sequence: CAGSLVAGGHDYGYTF. The CDR3 region has the DNA TGCGCCGGCAGCTTGGTGGCAGGGGGGCATGACTATGGCTACACCTTC.

V gene TRBV30 combines with J gene TRBJ1-3; D gene unclear. Germline V gene lookup returns CDR1 GTSNPN and CDR2 SVGIG (reference sequence). V was clipped by 1 base and J by 4 bases, with 11 bases between them. This CDR3 spans 14 amino acids. The DNA of the CDR3 is TGTGCCTGGAGTGAGGGTTCACCGGGAAACACCATATATTTT. Translated, it gives CAWSEGSPGNTIYF.

This clonotype came up a few times. The rearrangement links TRBV6-6 to TRBJ1-6; a weak D match, TRBD1 (6 bases). This CDR3 comprises 17 residues. Germline CDR1 and CDR2: MNHNY and SVGAGI (reference sequence). V lost 0 bases to trimming and J lost 7 bases, with 16 bases between them. CDR3 sequence: CASSYSQGIGQNSPLHF. CDR3 bases: TGTGCCAGCAGTTACTCACAGGGTATAGGCCAAAATTCACCCCTCCACTTT.

This clonotype was detected only a few times. The CDR3 spells CASSRTATENTGELFF. In nucleotides, the CDR3 is TGCGCCAGCAGCCGCACGGCGACAGAGAACACCGGGGAGCTGTTTTTT. This sequence joins TRBV4-1 and TRBJ2-2, with D perhaps matching TRBD1 (5 bases). Germline assignment: CDR1 MGHRA and CDR2 YSYEKL. V lost 4 bases, J lost 1 base, and 13 bases lay in between. The CDR3 is made up of 16 amino acids.

Many counts were recorded for this clonotype. This chain connects TRBV30 to TRBJ2-1; 9 bases map to TRBD2. CDR3 length: 12 amino acids. From germline, CDR1 is GTSNPN and CDR2 SVGIG (reference sequence). With 8 bases clipped from V and 8 bases from J, the junction kept 7 bases outside the gene matches. This CDR3 is CAVRSGSYEQFF. The CDR3 region has the DNA TGTGCCGTCCGTAGCGGGAGTTATGAGCAGTTCTTC. Using reference TRBV30 and TRBJ2-1 for the parts outside the CDR3, the full variable domain is SQTIHQWPATLVQPVGSPLSLECTVEGTSNPNLYWYRQAAGRGLQLLFYSVGIGQISSEVPQNLSASRPQDRQFILSSKKLLLSDSGFYLCAVRSGSYEQFFGPGTRLTVL.

This clonotype has more than one count but fewer than ten. This rearrangement joins TRBV29-1 to TRBJ2-5, with D possibly being TRBD2 (7 bases). CDR1 is SQVTM, CDR2 ANQGSEA, per germline. V was pared by 2 bases and J by 5 bases, with 15 bases between. The CDR3 has 14 residues. CDR3 sequence reads: CSVEPLGGVETQYF. The DNA for the CDR3 is TGCAGCGTTGAACCCCTAGGGGGGGTGGAGACCCAGTACTTC.

In its sample, this clonotype was seen many times. V usage is TRBV27 and J usage is TRBJ2-1; TRBD2 is a possible D gene (6 bases). Germline assignment: CDR1 MNHEY and CDR2 SMNVEV (reference sequence). V shed 6 bases and J shed 4 bases, with 10 bases lying between them. The CDR3 sequence is 13 residues long. The CDR3 DNA sequence: TGTGCCAGCAGCGGGACTCTGTACAATGAGCAGTTCTTC. Encoded protein: CASSGTLYNEQFF.

The V gene is TRBV12-3 or TRBV12-4, the J gene TRBJ1-5; 7 bases map to TRBD1. The CDR3 extends over 14 amino acids. Unmatched junction bases numbered 5, after V lost 9 bases and J lost 0 bases. The CDR3 DNA follows: TGTGCCAGTCAGGGGGTTAGTAGCAATCAGCCCCAGCATTTT. Its protein is CASQGVSSNQPQHF.

This clonotype was seen many times. The chain uses TRBV20-1 and TRBJ2-3, with D tentatively TRBD1 or TRBD2 (5 bases each). This CDR3 has 14 residues. Looked up from germline, CDR1 is DFQATT and CDR2 is SNEGSKA (reference sequence). V was cut by 3 bases and J by 0 bases, with 10 bases left in between. The CDR3 loop reads CSASGDGSTDTQYF. The CDR3 nucleotides read TGCAGTGCTAGTGGGGACGGTAGCACAGATACGCAGTATTTT.

This clonotype was detected many times. This chain connects TRBV18 to TRBJ1-5; D call uncertain. This CDR3 spans 14 amino acids. V was cut by 2 bases and J by 4 bases, with 9 bases left in between. The V gene's germline CDR1 is KGHSH and CDR2 LQKENI. The CDR3 loop reads CASSPISLNQPQHF. The CDR3 DNA is TGTGCCAGCTCACCAATCTCCCTTAATCAGCCCCAGCATTTT.